This is a list of T cell receptor beta chains from one sample in a study of blood T cells in healthy people across ages. TCRdb used MiXCR to reprocess the 5' RACE reads, holding one entry per CDR3 protein. The repertoire holds about 1 million distinct CDR3 sequences, with 40% to 45% as singletons. Material: blood. These receptors all stem from a woman aged 55-70 years in good health. Both conserved end residues are part of each CDR3. A D gene is named only where the DNA matches it firmly. Size is stated for part of the rows, as once, few or many counts, or as a class when the clone is expanded.

d_call,clone_size,v_call,j_call,cdr3_nt,cdr3_aa
TRBD2,many,TRBV7-2,TRBJ2-3,TGTGCCAGCTCAGGGAGCGGGGGTAGCACAGATACGCAGTATTTT,CASSGSGGSTDTQYF
TRBD2,once,TRBV10-1,TRBJ2-1,TGCGCCAGCCACCCGGGACTAGCGGGAGTGGATGAGCAGTTCTTC,CASHPGLAGVDEQFF
NA,NA,TRBV20-1,TRBJ1-5,TGCAGTGCTAGATCCGGGGGGCCTAACAATCAGCCCCAGCATTTT,CSARSGGPNNQPQHF
NA,NA,TRBV15,TRBJ2-5,TGTACCACCGCCCGGGACCAAGCGGTCCAAGAGACCCAGTACTTC,CTTARDQAVQETQYF
TRBD1,many,TRBV20-1,TRBJ2-7,TGCAGTGCTAGAAACAGGGGGTCAGGTTACGAGCAGTACTTC,CSARNRGSGYEQYF
NA,NA,TRBV7-9,TRBJ2-3,TGTGCCAGCAGCTTAGAGCGGGCCCTGGGGGATACGCAGTATTTT,CASSLERALGDTQYF
NA,few,TRBV7-9,TRBJ2-7,TGTGCCAGCAGCCCCCCGAGGGCCGACGAGCAGTACTTC,CASSPPRADEQYF
NA,NA,TRBV4-2,TRBJ2-1,TGTGCCAGCAGCCAAGTACCGGGAGTGCGCAATGAGCAGTTCTTC,CASSQVPGVRNEQFF
NA,once,TRBV9,TRBJ2-5,TGTGCCAGCAGCGTGGGGGTGGCGGCCAACCGACAAGAGACCCAGTACTTC,CASSVGVAANRQETQYF
TRBD1,NA,TRBV3-1,TRBJ1-3,TGTGCCAGCAGCCAACAAACAGGGGGCGGTGGAAACACCATATATTTT,CASSQQTGGGGNTIYF
NA,few,TRBV7-3,TRBJ2-2,TGTGCCAGCAGCTTAGGGGACCGGAACACCGGGGAGCTGTTTTTT,CASSLGDRNTGELFF
TRBD1,NA,TRBV5-1,TRBJ1-4,TGCGCCAGCAGCTTGGAGACAGGGGCTGAAAAACTGTTTTTT,CASSLETGAEKLFF
TRBD1,once,TRBV7-6,TRBJ1-5,TGTGCCAGCAGCTCAGGGGACAGAGCCAATCAGCCCCAGCATTTT,CASSSGDRANQPQHF
NA,few,TRBV7-2,TRBJ2-7,TGTGCCAGCACCCTACAGTCTACGGGCAGATACGAGCAGTACTTC,CASTLQSTGRYEQYF
TRBD2,NA,TRBV7-2,TRBJ2-7,TGTGCCAGCAGGGCGTATGGCAGGGAGGGTACCTACGAGCAGTACTTC,CASRAYGREGTYEQYF
NA,few,TRBV6-6,TRBJ2-5,TGTGCCAGCAGTTACTCACAGGGCTCGTCCCAAGAGACCCAGTACTTC,CASSYSQGSSQETQYF
NA,NA,TRBV7-8,TRBJ1-2,TGTGCCAGCAGCCCCGAGATTAGACCTTCGCATGGCTACACCTTC,CASSPEIRPSHGYTF
NA,few,TRBV3-1,TRBJ1-5,TGTGCCAGCAGCCAAGCGTTGGGATCGGTTAATCAGCCCCAGCATTTT,CASSQALGSVNQPQHF